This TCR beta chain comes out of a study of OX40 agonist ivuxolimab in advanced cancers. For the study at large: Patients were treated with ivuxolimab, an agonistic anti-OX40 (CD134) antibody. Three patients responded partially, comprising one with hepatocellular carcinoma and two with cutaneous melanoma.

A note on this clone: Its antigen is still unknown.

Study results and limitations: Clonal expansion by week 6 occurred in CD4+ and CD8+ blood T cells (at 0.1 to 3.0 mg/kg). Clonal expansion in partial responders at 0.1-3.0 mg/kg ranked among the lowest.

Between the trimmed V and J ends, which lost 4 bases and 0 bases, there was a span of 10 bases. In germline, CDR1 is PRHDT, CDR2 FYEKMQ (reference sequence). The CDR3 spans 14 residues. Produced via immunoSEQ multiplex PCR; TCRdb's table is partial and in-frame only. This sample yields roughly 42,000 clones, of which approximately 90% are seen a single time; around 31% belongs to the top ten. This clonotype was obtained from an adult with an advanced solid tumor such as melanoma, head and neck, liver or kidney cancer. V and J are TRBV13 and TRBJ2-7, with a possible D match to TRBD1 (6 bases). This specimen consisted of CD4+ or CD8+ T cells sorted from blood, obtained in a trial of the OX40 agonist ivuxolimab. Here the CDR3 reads CASSSRDISYEQYF. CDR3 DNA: TGTGCCAGCAGCTCCCGGGACATCTCCTACGAGCAGTACTTC. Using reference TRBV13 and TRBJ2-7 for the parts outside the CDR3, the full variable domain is AAGVIQSPRHLIKEKRETATLKCYPIPRHDTVYWYQQGPGQDPQFLISFYEKMQSDKGSIPDRFSAQQFSDYHSELNMSSLELGDSALYFCASSSRDISYEQYFGPGTRLTVT.